This T cell receptor (beta chain) emerged from a study of T cells in Graves' hyperthyroidism and ophthalmopathy. Patients showing uncontrolled infection, other autoimmune disease, pregnancy or lactation were ineligible. This clonotype has at least ten counts. The CDR3 runs to 17 residues. V lost 4 bases, J lost 4 bases, and 10 bases stayed unmatched. Looked up from germline, CDR1 is LNHDA and CDR2 is SQIVND (reference sequence). Amplification targeted TCR beta CDR3 regions from RNA transcripts. Carried out on the TCR CDR3, a first-round RT-PCR used the HTBI primer set. TCRdb passed the multiplex PCR reads through MiXCR, listing each CDR3 protein once. The profile covers 450,000 to 550,000 distinct CDR3 sequences, with around 22% appearing a single time and about 11% taken by the ten largest.

Sequencing was performed on blood. The receptor was isolated from a woman aged 25 to 39 with Graves' ophthalmopathy. The V gene is TRBV19, the J gene TRBJ2-7, with 13 bases that match TRBD2. Written as DNA, the CDR3 is TGTGCCAGTAGTAGTGGACTAGCGGGGGCCCCCTGGTACGAGCAGTACTTC. It specifies CASSSGLAGAPWYEQYF.